Presented here are 20 T cell receptor beta chains from one specimen sequenced in a study of T cells in Graves' hyperthyroidism and ophthalmopathy. What was amplified from RNA transcripts were TCR beta CDR3 regions. A set of HTBI primers served as the primers for a first-round RT-PCR of the TCR CDR3. TCRdb reprocessed the multiplex PCR reads with MiXCR, giving one entry per CDR3 protein. This table holds about 500,000 distinct CDR3 sequences, around 15% found once. Source material: blood. All receptors derive from a woman aged 25 to 39 with Graves' ophthalmopathy.

In its sample, this clonotype was seen many times. The rearrangement links TRBV18 to TRBJ1-1; tentatively, D is TRBD1 (6 bases). The CDR3 spans 15 residues. V was clipped by 3 bases and J by 4 bases, with 15 bases between them. The V gene's germline CDR1 is KGHSH and CDR2 LQKENI. The CDR3 DNA is TGTGCCAGCTCACCCTCGACAGGTGGAAGCACTGAAGCTTTCTTT. This codes for CASSPSTGGSTEAFF.

V usage is TRBV3-1 and J usage is TRBJ1-6; 7 nucleotides line up with TRBD1. Per germline, CDR1 LGHDT and CDR2 YNNKEL (reference sequence). There are 16 residues in the CDR3. J lost 5 bases, V lost 1 base, and 5 bases had no gene match. The CDR3 region has the DNA TGTGCCAGCAGCCAAGTTAGGGGACAGAATAATTCACCCCTCCACTTT. It is translated as CASSQVRGQNNSPLHF.

This clonotype turned up a few times. This may come from a read error, since a much larger clone is one base off. The rearrangement links TRBV7-2 to TRBJ2-7; D possibly corresponds to TRBD2 (6 bases). This CDR3 has 13 residues. Germline CDR1 is SGHTA and CDR2 is FQGNSA. Trimming pared 1 base from V and 6 bases from J, leaving 10 bases between. This CDR3 is CASSLEWGGEQYF. The CDR3 DNA sequence: TGTGCCAGCAGCTTAGAGTGGGGAGGCGAGCAGTACTTC.

This clonotype was seen repeatedly, ten times or more. The chain carries TRBV6-2 or TRBV6-3 and TRBJ1-2; TRBD1 might be the D (6 bases). CDR1 is MNHEY and CDR2 is SVGEGT in the germline V gene. This CDR3 is 14 amino acids long. The germline V and J ends were trimmed by 5 bases and 6 bases, with 16 bases remaining between them. CDR3 sequence: CASSDRDKVDGYTF. As DNA, the CDR3 is TGTGCCAGCAGTGACCGGGACAAGGTTGATGGCTACACCTTC.

As for this clonotype: This could be a read error, since a much larger clone is one nucleotide away. DNA for the CDR3: TGTGCCAGCGGTTACGGGCGGATCAGATCTAGCAATCAGCCCCAGCATTTT. Translation gives CASGYGRIRSSNQPQHF. The V call is TRBV6-2 or TRBV6-3, the J call TRBJ1-5; D is undetermined. Germline loops: CDR1 MNHEY, CDR2 SVGEGT. This CDR3 is built from 17 residues.

In this sample, this clonotype turned up a few times. The CDR3 DNA reads TGTGCCAGCAGAAAAAAAGCGGGACAATCCTCCTACAATGAGCAGTTCTTC. This gives the protein CASRKKAGQSSYNEQFF. The rearrangement joins TRBV7-9 to TRBJ2-1, with D perhaps matching TRBD2 (7 bases). The CDR3 runs 17 residues. The germline V gene has CDR1 SEHNR and CDR2 FQNEAQ (reference sequence). Trimming cost V 6 bases and J 0 bases, with 18 bases left between them.

Concerning this clonotype itself: A junction end diverges from the germline sequence, so it may reflect a read error. This chain joins TRBV28 and TRBJ1-5, with D possibly TRBD1 on 6 matching bases. Germline CDR1 and CDR2: MDHEN and SYDVKM. The CDR3 is made up of 17 amino acids. CDR3 DNA: TGTGCCAGCAGTGCCCTTGAGGGGGGGGGACGGAATCAGTCCCAGCATTTT. Translating gives CASSALEGGGRNQSQHF.

This chain links TRBV7-9 with TRBJ1-3; 7 positions agree with TRBD1. After removal of 2 bases from V and 4 bases from J, the junction contained 17 bases not matched to a gene. CDR1 SEHNR and CDR2 FQNEAQ come from the germline V gene (reference sequence). CDR3 size: 19 residues. CDR3 coding DNA: TGTGCCAGCAGCTTAAGGGGGGACAGCGAACCGGGTTCCGGAAACACCATATATTTT. This translates into CASSLRGDSEPGSGNTIYF.

J is TRBJ2-1 and V is TRBV5-1, with 9 bases that match TRBD2. Germline CDR1 is SGHRS and CDR2 is YFSETQ. J was trimmed by 7 bases and V by 0 bases; bases with no gene match: 5. This CDR3 comprises 15 residues. Here the CDR3 DNA reads TGCGCCAGCAGCTTGGTAGCGGGAGTGAGGAATGAGCAGTTCTTC. Amino acid sequence: CASSLVAGVRNEQFF.

This clonotype was recorded a few times. This rearrangement joins TRBV7-3 to TRBJ2-7; possible D gene TRBD1, 5 bases. The germline gives CDR1 SGHTA, CDR2 FQGTGA. V was cut by 6 bases and J by 2 bases, with 11 bases left in between. This CDR3 contains 13 residues. The CDR3: CASSVDTTYEQYF. The CDR3 DNA follows: TGTGCCAGCAGTGTGGACACCACCTACGAGCAGTACTTC. Together with reference TRBV7-3 and TRBJ2-7, the CDR3 gives the full variable domain: GAGVSQTPSNKVTEKGKYVELRCDPISGHTALYWYRQSLGQGPEFLIYFQGTGAADDSGLPNDRFFAVRPEGSVSTLKIQRTERGDSAVYLCASSVDTTYEQYFGPGTRLTVT.

In its sample, this clonotype was seen a few times. The V and J genes are TRBV6-2 or TRBV6-3 and TRBJ1-5, with D perhaps matching TRBD1 (5 bases). Trimming shortened V by 6 bases and J by 3 bases, and 6 bases separated the two germline ends. Germline V CDR1 and CDR2: MNHEY, SVGEGT. The CDR3 has 12 residues. The CDR3 DNA is TGTGCCAGCAGACAGGACAATCAGCCCCAGCATTTT. It specifies CASRQDNQPQHF.

This chain links TRBV12-3 or TRBV12-4 with TRBJ2-1, with 12 bases aligning to TRBD2. The CDR3 has 19 amino acids. The V and J ends lost 6 bases and 0 bases, in that order; junction bases with no gene match: 12. The CDR3 reads CASRITGLAGRPSYNEQFF. The CDR3, as DNA: TGTGCCAGCAGAATCACGGGACTAGCGGGTAGACCCTCCTACAATGAGCAGTTCTTC.

This clonotype was picked up many times. This rearrangement joins TRBV30 to TRBJ1-2; TRBD1 is a possible D gene (5 bases). Germline CDR1 reads GTSNPN; CDR2 reads SVGIG (reference sequence). Between the trimmed V and J ends, which lost 0 bases and 12 bases, there was a span of 14 bases. CDR3 length: 12 amino acids. CDR3 bases: TGTGCCTGGAGTGTTCAAAGGGGACGGCACACCTTC. This codes for CAWSVQRGRHTF.

The chain employs TRBV29-1 and TRBJ2-5; 11 bases align to TRBD1. The V gene end was trimmed by 7 bases and the J gene end by 7 bases; junction bases not matched to a gene: 8. This CDR3 is 13 amino acids long. Germline V lookup: CDR1 SQVTM, CDR2 ANQGSEA. The DNA of the CDR3 is TGCAGCGCTGGGACAGGGGGAGCTGGGACCCAGTACTTC. Translated, it gives CSAGTGGAGTQYF. The full variable domain, completed using reference TRBV29-1 and TRBJ2-5, is SAVISQKPSRDICQRGTSLTIQCQVDSQVTMMFWYRQQPGQSLTLIATANQGSEATYESGFVIDKFPISRPNLTFSTLTVSNMSPEDSSIYLCSAGTGGAGTQYFGPGTRLLVL.

The sample holds many counts of this clonotype. The chain has TRBV29-1 and TRBJ2-5, with D hard to call. V lost 3 bases and J 5 bases, leaving 13 bases between the germline ends. The CDR3 extends over 13 amino acids. Germline CDR1 reads SQVTM; CDR2 reads ANQGSEA. Here the CDR3 DNA reads TGCAGCGTTGATAAGGGCACGCAGGAGACCCAGTACTTC. This sequence encodes CSVDKGTQETQYF.

The V and J genes are TRBV5-6 and TRBJ2-2; no reliable D call. The CDR3 is made up of 14 amino acids. V lost 4 bases to trimming and J lost 1 base, with 8 bases between them. Germline V lookup: CDR1 SGHDT, CDR2 YYEEEE. CDR3 protein: CASSTEQNTGELFF. In nucleotides, the CDR3 is TGTGCCAGCAGCACGGAGCAGAACACCGGGGAGCTGTTTTTT.

There are many counts of this clonotype. V and J are TRBV5-1 and TRBJ2-1; D gene uncertain. This CDR3 spans 12 amino acids. CDR1 SGHRS and CDR2 YFSETQ come from the germline V gene. Trimming pared 4 bases from V and 7 bases from J, leaving 9 bases between. The CDR3 spells CASSPYGNEQFF. The CDR3 DNA reads TGCGCCAGCAGCCCCTACGGAAATGAGCAGTTCTTC.

This clonotype appeared a few times. The V and J genes are TRBV30 and TRBJ1-1; D ambiguous. Germline lookup yields CDR1 GTSNPN and CDR2 SVGIG (reference sequence). The CDR3 has 13 residues. The V end lost 2 bases, the J end lost 3 bases, and 10 bases lay between the germline ends. As DNA, the CDR3 is TGTGCCTGGAGTCCCAGGTGGGACACTGAAGCTTTCTTT. Translating gives CAWSPRWDTEAFF.

The V gene is TRBV6-1, the J gene TRBJ1-2; D is unclear. V lost 5 bases and J 0 bases, leaving 10 bases between the germline ends. Germline V gene data show CDR1 as MNHNS and CDR2 as SASEGT. The CDR3 extends over 14 amino acids. The CDR3 sequence: CASSQGPTNYGYTF. In nucleotides, the CDR3 is TGTGCCAGCAGTCAAGGACCAACTAACTATGGCTACACCTTC.

This clonotype was seen many times. The chain joins TRBV28 to TRBJ2-6; D could derive from TRBD1 or TRBD2 (5 bases each). Looked up from germline, CDR1 is MDHEN and CDR2 is SYDVKM. The CDR3 covers 15 residues. Trimming removed 6 bases from V and 0 bases from J, with 9 bases in between. The chain's CDR3 is CASSGTTSGANVLTF. For the CDR3, the DNA is TGTGCCAGCAGCGGGACGACCTCTGGGGCCAACGTCCTGACTTTC.